The clone carrying this T cell receptor beta chain was recorded a few times. Its specificity is not known. The data originate from a study of regulatory T cells in long-lasting Graves disease. General observations from the study: The number of shared public clonotypes was higher in persistent patients (under 3,000) than new patients (966).

Arm-PCR of CDR3 regions and iRepertoire HTBI primers were used to build TCR beta libraries. TCRdb passed the multiplex PCR reads through MiXCR, listing each CDR3 protein once. Of 350,000 to 450,000 distinct CDR3 sequences in the sample, 21% are singletons; the top ten hold roughly an eighth. This CDR3 region has 14 residues. Trimming stripped 7 bases from V and 0 bases from J, with 7 bases between. Stated time point: persistent/refractory GD, antithyroid drugs over 5 years with positive TRAb. Following extraction of RNA from PBMCs, that RNA was used to make the TCR library. Staff took approximately 8.7 milliliters of peripheral blood and put it into EDTA tubes.

This TCR was sampled from a female donor with Graves disease. The sequenced sample was peripheral blood mononuclear cells (PBMCs), obtained when the disease was refractory, from a patient treated with antithyroid drugs. The chain links TRBV12-3 or TRBV12-4 to TRBJ2-6; the D gene is possibly TRBD2 (5 bases). The CDR3 DNA reads as TGTGCCAGCACCGAGGGCTCTGGGGCCAACGTCCTGACTTTC. Translation: CASTEGSGANVLTF.